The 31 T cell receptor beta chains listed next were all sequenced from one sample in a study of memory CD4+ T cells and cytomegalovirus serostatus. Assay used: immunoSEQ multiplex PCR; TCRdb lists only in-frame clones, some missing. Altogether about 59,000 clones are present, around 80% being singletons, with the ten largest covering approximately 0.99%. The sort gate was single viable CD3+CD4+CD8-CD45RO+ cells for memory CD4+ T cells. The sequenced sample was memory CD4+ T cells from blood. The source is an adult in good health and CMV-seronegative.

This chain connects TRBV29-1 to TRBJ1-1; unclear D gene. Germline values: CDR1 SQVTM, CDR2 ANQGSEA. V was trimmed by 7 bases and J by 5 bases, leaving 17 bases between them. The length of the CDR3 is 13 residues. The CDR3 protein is CSAAEREYTEAFF. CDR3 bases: TGCAGCGCTGCGGAGAGGGAATATACTGAAGCTTTCTTT.

The DNA for the CDR3 is TGTGCCAGCAGCCGGGGGAGTGGAGCTGGAAACACCATATATTTT. The encoded protein is CASSRGSGAGNTIYF. The gene calls are TRBV7-3 and TRBJ1-3; TRBD1 is a possible D gene (5 bases). The CDR3 loop spans 15 amino acids. Per the germline V gene, CDR1 is SGHTA and CDR2 is FQGTGA. V lost 5 bases, J lost 2 bases, and 13 bases lay in between.

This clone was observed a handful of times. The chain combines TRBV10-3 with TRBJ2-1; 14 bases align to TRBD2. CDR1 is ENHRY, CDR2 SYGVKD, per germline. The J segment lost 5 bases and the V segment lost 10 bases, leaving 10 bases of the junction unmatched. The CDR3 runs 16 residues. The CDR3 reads CATSGTSGRMNNEQFF. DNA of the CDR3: TGTGCCACCTCCGGGACTAGCGGGAGAATGAACAATGAGCAGTTCTTC.

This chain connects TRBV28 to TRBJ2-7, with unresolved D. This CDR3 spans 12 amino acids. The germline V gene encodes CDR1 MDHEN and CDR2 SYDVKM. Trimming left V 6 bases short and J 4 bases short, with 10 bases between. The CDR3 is CASRIGRYEQYF. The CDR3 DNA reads TGTGCCAGCAGGATAGGTCGGTACGAGCAGTACTTC.

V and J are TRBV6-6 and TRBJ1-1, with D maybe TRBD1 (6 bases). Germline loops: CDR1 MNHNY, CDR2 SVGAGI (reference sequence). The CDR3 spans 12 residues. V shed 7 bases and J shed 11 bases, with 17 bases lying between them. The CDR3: CASIHRDGGAFF. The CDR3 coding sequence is TGTGCCAGCATCCACAGGGATGGTGGGGCTTTCTTT.

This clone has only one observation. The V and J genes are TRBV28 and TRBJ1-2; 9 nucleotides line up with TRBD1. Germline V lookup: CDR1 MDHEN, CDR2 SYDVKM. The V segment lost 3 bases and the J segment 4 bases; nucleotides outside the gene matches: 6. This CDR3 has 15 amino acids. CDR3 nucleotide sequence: TGTGCCAGCAGTTTTTACTCGACAGGGGGCTATGGCTACACCTTC. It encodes CASSFYSTGGYGYTF.

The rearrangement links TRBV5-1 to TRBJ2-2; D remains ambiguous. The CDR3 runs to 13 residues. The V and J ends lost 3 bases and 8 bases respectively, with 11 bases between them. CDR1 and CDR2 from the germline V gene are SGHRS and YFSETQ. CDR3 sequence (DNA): TGCGCCAGCAGCTCCCTTGGGGAAGGGGAGCTGTTTTTT. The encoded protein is CASSSLGEGELFF.

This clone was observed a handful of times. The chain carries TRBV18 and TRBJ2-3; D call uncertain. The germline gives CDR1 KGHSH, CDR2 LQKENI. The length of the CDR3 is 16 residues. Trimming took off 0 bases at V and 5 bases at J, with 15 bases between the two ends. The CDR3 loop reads CASSPPTRSPRDTQYF. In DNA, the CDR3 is TGTGCCAGCTCACCACCTACACGGTCTCCACGAGATACGCAGTATTTT.

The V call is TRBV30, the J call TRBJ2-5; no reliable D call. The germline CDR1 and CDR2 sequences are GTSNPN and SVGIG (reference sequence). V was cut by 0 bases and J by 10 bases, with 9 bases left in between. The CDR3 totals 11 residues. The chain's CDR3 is CAWSVSQDQYF. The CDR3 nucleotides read TGTGCCTGGAGTGTTTCGCAGGACCAGTACTTC.

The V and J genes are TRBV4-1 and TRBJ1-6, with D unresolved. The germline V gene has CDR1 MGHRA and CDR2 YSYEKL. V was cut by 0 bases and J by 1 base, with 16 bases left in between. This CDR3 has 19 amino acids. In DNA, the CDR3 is TGCGCCAGCAGCCAAGATCGGACCGATCATAAATCCTATAATTCACCCCTCCACTTT. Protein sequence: CASSQDRTDHKSYNSPLHF.

The CDR3 protein is CASSRDYDEQYF. CDR3 in DNA: TGTGCCAGCAGCAGGGATTACGACGAGCAGTACTTC. The genes are TRBV7-2 and TRBJ2-7; no definite D call. V was pared by 5 bases and J by 5 bases, with 10 bases between. Germline V gives CDR1 SGHTA, CDR2 FQGNSA. The CDR3 has 12 residues. The full variable domain, its missing parts supplied by reference TRBV7-2 and TRBJ2-7, is GAGVSQSPSNKVTEKGKDVELRCDPISGHTALYWYRQSLGQGLEFLIYFQGNSAPDKSGLPSDRFSAERTGGSVSTLTIQRTQQEDSAVYLCASSRDYDEQYFGPGTRLTVT.

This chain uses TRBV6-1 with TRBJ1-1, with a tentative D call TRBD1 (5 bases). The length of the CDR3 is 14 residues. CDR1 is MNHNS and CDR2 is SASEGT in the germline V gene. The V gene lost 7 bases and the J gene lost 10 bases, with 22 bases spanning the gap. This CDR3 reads CASKERLTRDRAFF. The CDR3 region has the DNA TGTGCCAGCAAAGAAAGGTTAACGAGGGACCGAGCTTTCTTT.

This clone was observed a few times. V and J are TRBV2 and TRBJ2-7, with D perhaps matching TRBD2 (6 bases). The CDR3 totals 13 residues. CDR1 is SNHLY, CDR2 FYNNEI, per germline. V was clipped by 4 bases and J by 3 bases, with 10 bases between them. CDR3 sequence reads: CASSGPGVYEQYF. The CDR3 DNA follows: TGTGCCAGCAGTGGACCGGGAGTCTACGAGCAGTACTTC.

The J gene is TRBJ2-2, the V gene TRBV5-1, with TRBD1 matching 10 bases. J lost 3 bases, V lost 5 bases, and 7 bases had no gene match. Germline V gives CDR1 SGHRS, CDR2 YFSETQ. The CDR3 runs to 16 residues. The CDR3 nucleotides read TGCGCCAGCAGTTATCGGACAGGGGGATACACCGGGGAGCTGTTTTTT. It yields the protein CASSYRTGGYTGELFF.

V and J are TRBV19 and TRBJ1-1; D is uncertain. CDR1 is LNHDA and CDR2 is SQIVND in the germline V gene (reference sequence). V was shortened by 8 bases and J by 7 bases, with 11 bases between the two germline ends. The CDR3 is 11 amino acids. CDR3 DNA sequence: TGTGCCAGTCACCACAAGGGTGAAGCTTTCTTT. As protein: CASHHKGEAFF.

CDR3 nucleotides: TGTGCCAGCAGCTTAGCTCCAGGGTACGAGCAGTACTTC. Its protein product is CASSLAPGYEQYF. The chain combines TRBV7-3 with TRBJ2-7; a possible D gene is TRBD1 (5 bases). V was clipped by 2 bases and J by 4 bases, with 9 bases between them. The CDR3 consists of 13 residues. The germline V gene has CDR1 SGHTA and CDR2 FQGTGA.

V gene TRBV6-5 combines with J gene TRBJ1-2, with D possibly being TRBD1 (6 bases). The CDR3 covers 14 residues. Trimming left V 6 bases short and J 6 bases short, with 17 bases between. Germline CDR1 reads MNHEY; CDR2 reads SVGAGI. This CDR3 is CASSFRGGENGYTF. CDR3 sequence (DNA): TGTGCCAGCAGCTTTAGAGGGGGAGAAAATGGCTACACCTTC.

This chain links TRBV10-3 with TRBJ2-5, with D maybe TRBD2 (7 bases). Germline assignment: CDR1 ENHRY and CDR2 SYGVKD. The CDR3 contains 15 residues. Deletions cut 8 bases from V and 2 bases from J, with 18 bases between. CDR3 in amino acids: CAIAERGGLQETQYF. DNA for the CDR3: TGTGCCATCGCTGAGAGGGGGGGATTACAAGAGACCCAGTACTTC.

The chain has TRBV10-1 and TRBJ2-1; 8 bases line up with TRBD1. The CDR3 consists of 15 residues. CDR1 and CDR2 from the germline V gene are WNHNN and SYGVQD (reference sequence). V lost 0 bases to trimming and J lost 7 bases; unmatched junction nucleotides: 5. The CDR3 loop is CASSESAGGANEQFF. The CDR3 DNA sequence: TGCGCCAGCAGTGAGTCGGCAGGGGGCGCGAATGAGCAGTTCTTC.

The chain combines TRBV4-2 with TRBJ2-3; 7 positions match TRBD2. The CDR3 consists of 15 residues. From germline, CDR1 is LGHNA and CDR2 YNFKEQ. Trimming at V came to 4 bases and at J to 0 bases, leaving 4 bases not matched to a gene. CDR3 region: CASSLSGTSTDTQYF. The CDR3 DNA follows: TGTGCCAGCAGCCTCAGCGGGACTAGCACAGATACGCAGTATTTT.

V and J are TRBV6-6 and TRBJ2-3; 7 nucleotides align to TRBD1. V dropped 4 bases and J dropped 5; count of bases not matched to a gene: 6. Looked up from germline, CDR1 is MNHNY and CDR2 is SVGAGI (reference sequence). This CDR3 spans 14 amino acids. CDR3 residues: CASSFSTGQDTQYF. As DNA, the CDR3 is TGTGCCAGCAGTTTTTCGACAGGGCAAGATACGCAGTATTTT.

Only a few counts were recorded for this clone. Here the CDR3 reads CASSKLGSDTQYF. The DNA of the CDR3 is TGCGCCAGCAGCAAATTAGGGTCCGATACGCAGTATTTT. The genes are TRBV5-1 and TRBJ2-3, with D unclear. The CDR3 extends over 13 amino acids. V shed 4 bases and J shed 6 bases, with 12 bases lying between them. Germline V gene sequence: CDR1 SGHRS, CDR2 YFSETQ.

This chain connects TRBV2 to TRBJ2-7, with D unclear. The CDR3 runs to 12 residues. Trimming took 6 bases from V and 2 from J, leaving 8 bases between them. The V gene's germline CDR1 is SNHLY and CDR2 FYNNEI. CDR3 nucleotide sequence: TGTGCCAGCAGCGGTCAGCCCTACGAGCAGTACTTC. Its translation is CASSGQPYEQYF.

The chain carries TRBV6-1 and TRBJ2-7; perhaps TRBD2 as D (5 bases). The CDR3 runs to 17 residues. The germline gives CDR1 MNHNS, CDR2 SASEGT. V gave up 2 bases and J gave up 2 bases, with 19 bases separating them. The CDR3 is CASSESDPRAWAYEQYF. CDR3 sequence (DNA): TGTGCCAGCAGTGAAAGTGACCCGAGGGCGTGGGCCTACGAGCAGTACTTC.

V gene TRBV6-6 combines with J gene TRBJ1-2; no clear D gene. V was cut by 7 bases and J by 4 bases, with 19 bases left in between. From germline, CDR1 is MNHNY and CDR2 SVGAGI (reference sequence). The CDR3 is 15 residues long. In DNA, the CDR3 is TGTGCCAGCACACCACTCGGCAGGACGTCCTATGGCTACACCTTC. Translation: CASTPLGRTSYGYTF.

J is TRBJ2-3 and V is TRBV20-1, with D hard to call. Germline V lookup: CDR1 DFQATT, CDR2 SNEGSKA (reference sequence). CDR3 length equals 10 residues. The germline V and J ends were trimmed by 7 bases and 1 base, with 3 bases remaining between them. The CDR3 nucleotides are TGCAGTGGGGGCACAGATACGCAGTATTTT. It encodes CSGGTDTQYF.

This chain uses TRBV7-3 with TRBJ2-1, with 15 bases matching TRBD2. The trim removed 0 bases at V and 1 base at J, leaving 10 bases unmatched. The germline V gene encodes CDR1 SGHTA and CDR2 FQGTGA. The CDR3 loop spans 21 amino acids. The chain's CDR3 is CASSLTSGTSGRNPSYNEQFF. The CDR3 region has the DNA TGTGCCAGCAGCTTAACGTCCGGGACTAGCGGGAGGAACCCATCCTACAATGAGCAGTTCTTC.

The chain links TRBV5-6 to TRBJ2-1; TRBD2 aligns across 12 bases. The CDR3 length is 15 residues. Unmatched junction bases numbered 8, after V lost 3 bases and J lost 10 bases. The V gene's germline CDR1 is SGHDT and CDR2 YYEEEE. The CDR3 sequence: CASSWGTSGSGEQFF. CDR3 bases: TGTGCCAGCAGCTGGGGGACTAGCGGGTCAGGGGAGCAGTTCTTC.

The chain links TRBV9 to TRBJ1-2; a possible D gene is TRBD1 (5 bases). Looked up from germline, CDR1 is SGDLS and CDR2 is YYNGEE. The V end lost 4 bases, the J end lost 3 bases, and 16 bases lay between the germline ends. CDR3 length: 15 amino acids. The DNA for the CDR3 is TGTGCCAGCAGCCCCTGGGACCCGAAGCACTATGGCTACACCTTC. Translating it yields CASSPWDPKHYGYTF.

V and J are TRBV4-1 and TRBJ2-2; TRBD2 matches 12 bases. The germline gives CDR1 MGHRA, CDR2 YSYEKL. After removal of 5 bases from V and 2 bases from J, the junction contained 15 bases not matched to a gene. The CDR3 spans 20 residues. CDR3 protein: CASSSPLAGGTRRNTGELFF. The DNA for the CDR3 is TGCGCCAGCAGCTCTCCCCTAGCGGGAGGGACCCGCCGAAACACCGGGGAGCTGTTTTTT.

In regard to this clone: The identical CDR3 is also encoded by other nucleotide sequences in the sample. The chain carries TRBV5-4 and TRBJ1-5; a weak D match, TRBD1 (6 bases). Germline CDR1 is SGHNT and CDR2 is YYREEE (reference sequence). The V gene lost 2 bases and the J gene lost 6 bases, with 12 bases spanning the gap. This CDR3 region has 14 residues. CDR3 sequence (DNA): TGTGCCAGCAGCTTACAGGGCACCGGTCAGCCCCAGCATTTT. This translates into CASSLQGTGQPQHF.